These 14 T cell receptor beta chains share one sample of origin, sequenced in a study of neurological immune-mediated disorders. TCRdb recomputed calls from the 5' RACE reads with MiXCR, one row per CDR3 protein. In the table there are about 48,000 distinct CDR3 sequences, over 5.5% of which are singletons. Sequenced sample: CD4+ T cells from blood. These receptors all stem from a woman between 18 and 29 years old with multiple sclerosis.

This clonotype was seen repeatedly, ten times or more. The V call is TRBV6-4, the J call TRBJ2-3; D gene ambiguous. The germline gives CDR1 MRHNA, CDR2 SNTAGT. Trimming left V 3 bases short and J 3 bases short, with 13 bases between. The CDR3 length is 15 residues. CDR3 bases: TGTGCCAGCAGTGAACAGAGTTTCGGGACAGATACGCAGTATTTT. It codes for CASSEQSFGTDTQYF.

The J gene is TRBJ2-5, the V gene TRBV7-9, with D possibly matching TRBD1 (6 bases). Trimming removed 1 base from V and 4 bases from J, with 16 bases in between. CDR1 and CDR2 (germline): SEHNR, FQNEAQ (reference sequence). The CDR3 spans 16 residues. CDR3 amino acids: CASSLGTVENGETQYF. The CDR3 DNA reads TGTGCCAGCAGCTTAGGGACAGTCGAAAATGGAGAGACCCAGTACTTC.

In this sample, this clonotype turned up many times. The gene calls are TRBV6-6 and TRBJ2-1; 7 positions match TRBD2. The CDR3 spans 9 residues. Per germline, CDR1 MNHNY and CDR2 SVGAGI (reference sequence). Trimming removed 11 bases from V and 10 bases from J; junction bases left unmatched: 2. CDR3 bases: TGTGCCGCCGGGGGGGAGCAGTTCTTC. The encoded protein is CAAGGEQFF.

The gene calls are TRBV7-2 and TRBJ2-3; D may be TRBD2 (6 bases). From germline, CDR1 is SGHTA and CDR2 FQGNSA. Trimming took 4 bases from V and 7 from J, leaving 21 bases between them. The length of the CDR3 is 16 residues. DNA for the CDR3: TGTGCCAGCAGCTACCCCCGGACTAAACACACCTATACGCAGTATTTT. It codes for CASSYPRTKHTYTQYF.

This clonotype was counted at least ten times. The chain couples TRBV12-3 or TRBV12-4 to TRBJ1-2; D gene uncertain. CDR3 length: 16 residues. Trimming shortened V by 5 bases and J by 0 bases, and 16 bases separated the two germline ends. Written as DNA, the CDR3 is TGTGCCAGCAGTCCCACAGTGGGTCTTCCTAACTATGGCTACACCTTC. This gives the protein CASSPTVGLPNYGYTF.

This clonotype is medium-sized by share. This chain's CDR3 is CSARGLAGGTDTQYF. CDR3 DNA: TGCAGTGCTAGAGGACTAGCGGGAGGCACAGATACGCAGTATTTT. The chain links TRBV20-1 to TRBJ2-3; 12 nucleotides line up with TRBD2. V lost 1 base to trimming and J lost 1 base; unmatched junction nucleotides: 0. The length of the CDR3 is 15 residues. The germline V gene has CDR1 DFQATT and CDR2 SNEGSKA (reference sequence).

This clonotype showed up many times. The genes are TRBV25-1 and TRBJ2-7, with TRBD2 matching over 11 bases. The CDR3 length is 14 residues. The germline V gene encodes CDR1 MGHDK and CDR2 SYGVNS. The V and J ends lost 5 bases and 6 bases, in that order; junction bases with no gene match: 6. CDR3 sequence: CASSISGGAGEQYF. The CDR3 nucleotides are TGTGCCAGCAGTATTAGCGGGGGGGCCGGCGAGCAGTACTTC.

In this sample, this clonotype turned up many times. The genes are TRBV6-6 and TRBJ1-5; 11 nucleotides align to TRBD1. The V gene end was trimmed by 7 bases and the J gene end by 7 bases; junction bases not matched to a gene: 6. In germline, CDR1 is MNHNY, CDR2 SVGAGI (reference sequence). This CDR3 contains 14 residues. The CDR3 DNA follows: TGTGCCAGCAACGGACAGGGGGCCCCGCAGCCCCAGCATTTT. Translated: CASNGQGAPQPQHF.

This clonotype appeared many times. The rearrangement links TRBV27 to TRBJ2-1, with unresolved D. V lost 2 bases to trimming and J lost 0 bases, with 8 bases between them. This CDR3 is built from 15 residues. Germline values: CDR1 MNHEY, CDR2 SMNVEV (reference sequence). The CDR3 DNA is TGTGCCAGCAGTTTAAGGAGACGCTCCTACAATGAGCAGTTCTTC. It translates to CASSLRRRSYNEQFF.

With respect to this clonotype: The junction shows a germline mismatch at one end, possibly a read error. This chain links TRBV27 with TRBJ1-1, with TRBD1 as a possible D gene (6 bases). The germline V gene has CDR1 MNHEY and CDR2 SMNVEV (reference sequence). The CDR3 covers 14 residues. CDR3: CANSGQNRNTEASF. In DNA form, the CDR3 reads TGTGCCAACAGTGGACAGAACCGGAACACTGAAGCTTCCTTT.

This clonotype was detected many times. V is TRBV5-5 and J is TRBJ1-6; 7 nucleotides line up with TRBD1. This CDR3 spans 16 amino acids. Trimming cost V 0 bases and J 4 bases; bases outside gene matches: 4. Germline CDR1 reads SGHKS; CDR2 reads YYEKEE (reference sequence). The CDR3 loop is CASSLVGGAYNSPLHF. The CDR3 coding sequence is TGTGCCAGCAGCTTGGTAGGGGGCGCGTATAATTCACCCCTCCACTTT. Together with reference TRBV5-5 and TRBJ1-6, the CDR3 gives the full variable domain: DAGVTQSPTHLIKTRGQQVTLRCSPISGHKSVSWYQQVLGQGPQFIFQYYEKEERGRGNFPDRFSARQFPNYSSELNVNALLLGDSALYLCASSLVGGAYNSPLHFGNGTRLTVT.

This clonotype was observed many times. V gene TRBV20-1 combines with J gene TRBJ2-1, with D possibly TRBD1 on 8 matching bases. This CDR3 has 16 amino acids. Germline values: CDR1 DFQATT, CDR2 SNEGSKA (reference sequence). Trimming pared 3 bases from V and 4 bases from J, leaving 19 bases between. The CDR3 DNA reads TGCAGTGCTAGGGAACAGGGGGGGAACTGGTACAATGAGCAGTTCTTC. This sequence encodes CSAREQGGNWYNEQFF.

This clonotype was found many times. V and J are TRBV20-1 and TRBJ2-3; D gene unclear. This CDR3 is built from 11 residues. V lost 8 bases to trimming and J lost 0 bases, with 6 bases between them. Germline V gives CDR1 DFQATT, CDR2 SNEGSKA (reference sequence). The CDR3 loop is CSLDSTDTQYF. In DNA, the CDR3 is TGCAGTCTAGACAGCACAGATACGCAGTATTTT.

The rearrangement joins TRBV18 to TRBJ1-2, with 7 bases identical to TRBD1. V trimming: 4 bases; J trimming: 4 bases; junction bases outside the gene matches: 12. Germline V gene sequence: CDR1 KGHSH, CDR2 LQKENI. The CDR3 contains 16 residues. CDR3 sequence reads: CASSLDGPGGSYGYTF. CDR3 nucleotides: TGTGCCAGCTCACTTGATGGGCCAGGGGGAAGCTATGGCTACACCTTC.